This TCR beta chain was found in a study of T-cell reconstitution after alpha-beta-depleted transplantation in children. Study-wide points: Reportedly, roughly two months post-transplant, alpha-beta T cells arose from several hundred expanded graft clones. Some patients' high day-60 TCRbeta diversity was attributed to recipient cells surviving conditioning. At the one-year point after transplant, T-cell counts and TCRbeta diversity were found to come mostly from T cells that had been newly produced.

Unique molecular identifiers featured in how the TCRbeta library was prepared. In TCRdb, the PCR reads were re-called with MiXCR into one record per CDR3 protein. The table has around 580,000 distinct CDR3 sequences, about 23% seen once. The CDR3 runs 15 residues. V was shortened by 0 bases and J by 6 bases, with 14 bases between the two germline ends. Germline CDR1 and CDR2: LNHNV and YYDKDF (reference sequence). This clonotype has a handful of counts. Its antigen is undetermined. This TCR was recovered from a boy younger than two who had a stem cell transplant for acute myeloid leukemia, so the T cells may come from the graft donor. The V gene is TRBV15, the J gene TRBJ2-5, with a tentative D call TRBD2 (5 bases). Source: PBMCs, mostly from graft donor cells, taken 360 days after TCRalphabeta/CD19-depleted stem cell transplant. CDR3 sequence: CATSRDRGSLKTQYF. The CDR3 region has the DNA TGTGCCACCAGCAGAGATCGGGGTAGTCTGAAGACCCAGTACTTC.